This note documents a single T cell receptor beta chain sequence. The DNA is left out, because the CDR3 cannot be placed on it with certainty; the CDR3 is given as TCRdb lists it. This table comes from immunoSEQ multiplex PCR, and its TCRdb copy is limited to in-frame clones, with some not included. Among about 72,000 clones listed, around 91% were seen once. The data belong to a study of T cell changes during pregnancy in multiple sclerosis. The CDR3 spans 17 residues, counting both ends. CDR1 and CDR2 from the germline V gene are LNHDA and SQIVND (reference sequence). This specimen was peripheral blood, taken in the third trimester of pregnancy. The chain combines TRBV19 with TRBJ2-3; the listed D gene, TRBD1, was not tested against the DNA. This receptor was obtained from a female donor in good health, enrolled as a control in a pregnancy study. CDR3 region: CASTSAGTASSTDTQYF.